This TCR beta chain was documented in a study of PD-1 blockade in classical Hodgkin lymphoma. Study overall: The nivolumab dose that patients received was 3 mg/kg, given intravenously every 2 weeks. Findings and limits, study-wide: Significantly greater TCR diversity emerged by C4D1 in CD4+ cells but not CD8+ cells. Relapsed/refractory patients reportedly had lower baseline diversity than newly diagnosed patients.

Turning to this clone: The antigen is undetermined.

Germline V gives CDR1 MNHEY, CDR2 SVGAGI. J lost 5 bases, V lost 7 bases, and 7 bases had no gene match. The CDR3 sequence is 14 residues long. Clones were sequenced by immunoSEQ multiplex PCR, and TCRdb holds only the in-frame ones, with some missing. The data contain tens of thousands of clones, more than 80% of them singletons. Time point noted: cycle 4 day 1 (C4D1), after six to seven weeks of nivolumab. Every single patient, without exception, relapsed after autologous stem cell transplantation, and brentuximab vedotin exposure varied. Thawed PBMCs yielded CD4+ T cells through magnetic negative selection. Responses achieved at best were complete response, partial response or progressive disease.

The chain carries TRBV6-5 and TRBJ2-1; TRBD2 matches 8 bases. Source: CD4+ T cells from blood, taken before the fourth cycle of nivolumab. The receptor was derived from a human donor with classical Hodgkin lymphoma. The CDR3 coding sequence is TGTGCCAGCAATCGGGGGGGCGTAAACAATGAGCAGTTCTTC. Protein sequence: CASNRGGVNNEQFF.